This T cell receptor beta chain was recorded in a study of beta chain features in type 1 diabetes. The isolated RNA, all of it, was reverse transcribed, so expressed TCRB transcripts were what got sequenced. Data came from immunoSEQ multiplex PCR; TCRdb stores just in-frame clones and leaves some out. The sample includes roughly 400,000 clones, about 14% seen only once; the top ten take 0.035% to 0.04%. A few counts support this clone. The germline V and J ends were trimmed by 6 bases and 0 bases, with 9 bases remaining between them. The CDR3 contains 13 residues. Germline V gene data show CDR1 as SQVTM and CDR2 as ANQGSEA.

Sequenced sample: naive CD4+ T cells from blood. V and J are TRBV29-1 and TRBJ1-5, with D maybe TRBD1 (5 bases). The TCR comes from a man in his thirties or forties in good health. CDR3 DNA: TGCAGCGTGACAGACTATAGCAATCAGCCCCAGCATTTT. This encodes CSVTDYSNQPQHF.